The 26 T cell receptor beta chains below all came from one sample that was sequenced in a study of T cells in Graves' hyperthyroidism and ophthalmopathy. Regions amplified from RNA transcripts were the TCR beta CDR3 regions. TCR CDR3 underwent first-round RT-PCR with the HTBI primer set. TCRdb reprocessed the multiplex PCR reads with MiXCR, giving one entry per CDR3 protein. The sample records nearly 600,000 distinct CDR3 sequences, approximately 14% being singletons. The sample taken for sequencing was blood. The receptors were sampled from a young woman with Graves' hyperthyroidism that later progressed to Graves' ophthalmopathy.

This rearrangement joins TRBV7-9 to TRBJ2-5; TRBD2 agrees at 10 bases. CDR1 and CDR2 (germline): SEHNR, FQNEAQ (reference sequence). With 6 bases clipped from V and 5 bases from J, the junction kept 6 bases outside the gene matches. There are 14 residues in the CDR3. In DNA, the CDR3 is TGTGCCAGCAGGGTACTAGCGGGATATGAGACCCAGTACTTC. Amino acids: CASRVLAGYETQYF.

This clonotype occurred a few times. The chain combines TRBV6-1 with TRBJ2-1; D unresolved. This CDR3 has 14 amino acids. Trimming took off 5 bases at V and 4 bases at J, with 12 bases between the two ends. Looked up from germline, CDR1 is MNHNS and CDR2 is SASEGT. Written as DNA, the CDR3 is TGTGCCAGCAGTCGGCAGGAGCCTTACAATGAGCAGTTCTTC. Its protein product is CASSRQEPYNEQFF.

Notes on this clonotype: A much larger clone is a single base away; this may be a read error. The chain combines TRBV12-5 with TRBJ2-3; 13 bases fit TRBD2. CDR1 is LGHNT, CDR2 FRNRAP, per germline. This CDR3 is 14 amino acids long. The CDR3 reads CASGTSGRIDTRYF. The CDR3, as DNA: TGTGCTAGTGGGACTAGCGGGAGGATAGATACGCGGTATTTT.

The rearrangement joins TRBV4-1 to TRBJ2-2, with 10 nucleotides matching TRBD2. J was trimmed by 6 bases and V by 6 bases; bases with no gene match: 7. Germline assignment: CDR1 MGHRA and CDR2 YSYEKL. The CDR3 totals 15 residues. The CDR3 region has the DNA TGCGCCAGCAGGAGAGCGGGAGGGGTGGCCGGGGAGCTGTTTTTT. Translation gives CASRRAGGVAGELFF.

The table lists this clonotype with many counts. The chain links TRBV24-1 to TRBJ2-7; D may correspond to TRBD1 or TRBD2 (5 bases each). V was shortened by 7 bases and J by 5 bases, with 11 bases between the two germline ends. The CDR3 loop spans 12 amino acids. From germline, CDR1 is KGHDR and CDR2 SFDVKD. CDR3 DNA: TGTGCCACCAGGGGGACGAACGACGAGCAGTACTTC. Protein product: CATRGTNDEQYF.

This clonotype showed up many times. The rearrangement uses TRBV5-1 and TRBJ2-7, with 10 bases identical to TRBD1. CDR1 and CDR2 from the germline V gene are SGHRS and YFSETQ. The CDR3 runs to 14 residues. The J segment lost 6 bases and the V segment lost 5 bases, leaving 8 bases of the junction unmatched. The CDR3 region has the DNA TGCGCCAGCAGGCCGGGACAGGGGACGGGCGAGCAGTACTTC. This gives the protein CASRPGQGTGEQYF. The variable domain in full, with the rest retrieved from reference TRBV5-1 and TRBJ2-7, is KAGVTQTPRYLIKTRGQQVTLSCSPISGHRSVSWYQQTPGQGLQFLFEYFSETQRNKGNFPGRFSGRQFSNSRSEMNVSTLELGDSALYLCASRPGQGTGEQYFGPGTRLTVT.

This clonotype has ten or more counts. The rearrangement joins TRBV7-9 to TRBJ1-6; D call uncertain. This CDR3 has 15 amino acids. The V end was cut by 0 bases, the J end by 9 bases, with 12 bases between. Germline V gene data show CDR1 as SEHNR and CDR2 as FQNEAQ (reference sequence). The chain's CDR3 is CASSLALEGSSPLHF. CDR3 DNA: TGTGCCAGCAGCTTAGCATTGGAGGGTAGTTCACCCCTCCACTTT.

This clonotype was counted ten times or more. The CDR3 nucleotides are TGTGCCAGCAGTTTCCTCAGGGGAGGGGAAAAACTGTTTTTT. As protein: CASSFLRGGEKLFF. The rearrangement uses TRBV12-3 or TRBV12-4 and TRBJ1-4, with a weak D call TRBD1 (6 bases). V gave up 3 bases and J gave up 8 bases, with 13 bases separating them. This CDR3 spans 14 amino acids.

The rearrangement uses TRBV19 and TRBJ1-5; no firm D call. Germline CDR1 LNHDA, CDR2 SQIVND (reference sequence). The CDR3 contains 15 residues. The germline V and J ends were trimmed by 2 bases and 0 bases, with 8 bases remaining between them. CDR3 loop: CASSISPVSNQPQHF. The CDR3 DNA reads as TGTGCCAGTAGTATATCGCCGGTTAGCAATCAGCCCCAGCATTTT. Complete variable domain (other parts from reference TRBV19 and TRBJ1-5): DGGITQSPKYLFRKEGQNVTLSCEQNLNHDAMYWYRQDPGQGLRLIYYSQIVNDFQKGDIAEGYSVSREKKESFPLTVTSAQKNPTAFYLCASSISPVSNQPQHFGDGTRLSIL.

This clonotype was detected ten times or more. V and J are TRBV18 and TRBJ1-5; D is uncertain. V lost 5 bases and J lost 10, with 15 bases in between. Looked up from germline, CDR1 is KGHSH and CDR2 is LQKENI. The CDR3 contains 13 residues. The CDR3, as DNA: TGTGCCAGCTCATCAATCGACACCACCCCCCAGCATTTT. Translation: CASSSIDTTPQHF.

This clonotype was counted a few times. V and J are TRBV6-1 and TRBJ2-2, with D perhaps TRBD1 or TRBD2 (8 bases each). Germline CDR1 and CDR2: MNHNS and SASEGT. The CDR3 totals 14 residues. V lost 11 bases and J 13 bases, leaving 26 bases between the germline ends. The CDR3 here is CAGYTGGAGEGLFF. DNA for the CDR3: TGTGCCGGCTATACAGGGGGAGCGGGAGAGGGGCTGTTTTTT.

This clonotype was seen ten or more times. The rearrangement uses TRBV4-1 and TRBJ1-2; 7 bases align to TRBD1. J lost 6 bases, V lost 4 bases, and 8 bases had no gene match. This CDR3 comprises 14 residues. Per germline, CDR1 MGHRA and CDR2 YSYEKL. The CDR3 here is CASSRETGINGYTF. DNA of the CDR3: TGCGCCAGCAGCCGAGAGACAGGGATCAATGGCTACACCTTC.

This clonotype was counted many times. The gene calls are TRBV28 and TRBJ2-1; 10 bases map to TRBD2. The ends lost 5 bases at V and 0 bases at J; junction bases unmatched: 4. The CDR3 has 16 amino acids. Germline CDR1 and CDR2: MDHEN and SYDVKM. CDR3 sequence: CASSGSSGSSYNEQFF. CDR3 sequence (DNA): TGTGCCAGCAGTGGTTCTAGCGGGAGCTCCTACAATGAGCAGTTCTTC. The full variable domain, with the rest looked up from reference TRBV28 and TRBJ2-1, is DVKVTQSSRYLVKRTGEKVFLECVQDMDHENMFWYRQDPGLGLRLIYFSYDVKMKEKGDIPEGYSVSREKKERFSLILESASTNQTSMYLCASSGSSGSSYNEQFFGPGTRLTVL.

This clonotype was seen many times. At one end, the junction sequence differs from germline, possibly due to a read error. DNA for the CDR3: TGTGCCAGCACCCAAAGGTTGAGCTCTGGAAACACCATATATTTT. Encoded protein: CASTQRLSSGNTIYF. V gene TRBV3-1 combines with J gene TRBJ1-3; no clear D gene. Germline assignment: CDR1 LGHDT and CDR2 YNNKEL (reference sequence). This CDR3 region has 15 residues.

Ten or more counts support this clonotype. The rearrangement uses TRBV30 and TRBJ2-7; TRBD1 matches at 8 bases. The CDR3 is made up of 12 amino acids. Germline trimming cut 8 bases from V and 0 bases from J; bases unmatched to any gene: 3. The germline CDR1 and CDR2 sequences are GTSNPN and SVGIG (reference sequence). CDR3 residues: CAGGQASYEQYF. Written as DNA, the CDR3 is TGTGCCGGGGGACAGGCCTCCTACGAGCAGTACTTC.

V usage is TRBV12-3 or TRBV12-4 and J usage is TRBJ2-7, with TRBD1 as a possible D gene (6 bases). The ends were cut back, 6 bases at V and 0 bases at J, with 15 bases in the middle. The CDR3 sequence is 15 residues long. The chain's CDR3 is CASSTNWDTSYEQYF. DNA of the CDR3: TGTGCCAGCAGCACTAACTGGGACACCTCCTACGAGCAGTACTTC.

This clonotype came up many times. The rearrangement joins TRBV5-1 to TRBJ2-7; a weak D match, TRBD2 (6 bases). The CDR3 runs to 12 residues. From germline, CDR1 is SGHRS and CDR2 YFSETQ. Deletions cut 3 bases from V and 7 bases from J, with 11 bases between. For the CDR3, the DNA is TGCGCCAGCAGCTGGGACTTCGCTGAGCAGTACTTC. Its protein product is CASSWDFAEQYF. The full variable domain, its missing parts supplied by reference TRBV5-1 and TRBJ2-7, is KAGVTQTPRYLIKTRGQQVTLSCSPISGHRSVSWYQQTPGQGLQFLFEYFSETQRNKGNFPGRFSGRQFSNSRSEMNVSTLELGDSALYLCASSWDFAEQYFGPGTRLTVT.

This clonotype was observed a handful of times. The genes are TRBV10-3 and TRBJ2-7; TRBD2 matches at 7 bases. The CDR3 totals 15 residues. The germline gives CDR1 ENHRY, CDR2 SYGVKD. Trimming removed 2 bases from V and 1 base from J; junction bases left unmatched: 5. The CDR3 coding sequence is TGTGCCATCAGTGAGAGAACGGGGGGATCCTACGAGCAGTACTTC. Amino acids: CAISERTGGSYEQYF.

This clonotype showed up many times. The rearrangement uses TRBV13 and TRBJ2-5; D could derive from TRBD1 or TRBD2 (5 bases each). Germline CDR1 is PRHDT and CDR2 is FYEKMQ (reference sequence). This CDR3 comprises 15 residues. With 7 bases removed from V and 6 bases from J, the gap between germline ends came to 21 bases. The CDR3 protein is CASNPPGPLIQTQYF. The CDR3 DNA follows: TGTGCCAGCAACCCACCGGGGCCACTAATTCAGACCCAGTACTTC.

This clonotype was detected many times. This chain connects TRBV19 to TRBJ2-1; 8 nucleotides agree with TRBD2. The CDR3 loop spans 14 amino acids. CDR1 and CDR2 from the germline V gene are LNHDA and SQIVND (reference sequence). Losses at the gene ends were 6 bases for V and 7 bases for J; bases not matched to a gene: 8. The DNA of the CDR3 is TGTGCCAGTAGGGGGGGGCGCGGGGGGAATGAGCAGTTCTTC. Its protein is CASRGGRGGNEQFF.

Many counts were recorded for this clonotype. The CDR3 is CASSPPSQGSEKLFF. CDR3 DNA sequence: TGTGCCAGCTCACCACCGAGTCAGGGAAGTGAAAAACTGTTTTTT. J is TRBJ1-4 and V is TRBV18, with D perhaps TRBD1 (5 bases). Germline CDR1 is KGHSH and CDR2 is LQKENI. The CDR3 runs 15 residues. V lost 0 bases and J lost 7, with 12 bases in between.

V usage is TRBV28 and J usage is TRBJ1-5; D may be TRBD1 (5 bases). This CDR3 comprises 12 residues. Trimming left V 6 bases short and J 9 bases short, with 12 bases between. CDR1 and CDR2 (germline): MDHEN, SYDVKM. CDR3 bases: TGTGCCAGCAGGAACGGGGGACGGCCCCAGCATTTT. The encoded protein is CASRNGGRPQHF. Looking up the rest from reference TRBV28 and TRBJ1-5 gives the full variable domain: DVKVTQSSRYLVKRTGEKVFLECVQDMDHENMFWYRQDPGLGLRLIYFSYDVKMKEKGDIPEGYSVSREKKERFSLILESASTNQTSMYLCASRNGGRPQHFGDGTRLSIL.

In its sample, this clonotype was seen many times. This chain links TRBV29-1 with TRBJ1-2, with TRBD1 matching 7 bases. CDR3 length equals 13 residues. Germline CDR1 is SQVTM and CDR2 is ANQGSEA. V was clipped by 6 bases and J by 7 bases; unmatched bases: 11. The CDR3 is CSVSSQGGLGYTF. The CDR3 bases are TGCAGCGTATCCAGTCAGGGGGGGCTTGGCTACACCTTC.

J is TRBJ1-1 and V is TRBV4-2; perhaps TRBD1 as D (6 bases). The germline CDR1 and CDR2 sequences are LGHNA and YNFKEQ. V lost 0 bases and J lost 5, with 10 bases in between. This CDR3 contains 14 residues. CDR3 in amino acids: CASSQEAGATEAFF. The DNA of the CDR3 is TGTGCCAGCAGCCAAGAAGCAGGGGCAACTGAAGCTTTCTTT.

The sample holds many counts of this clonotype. In DNA, the CDR3 is TGTGCCAGCAGCGTCGGGACAGGGGGAGCGGAGACCCAGTACTTC. Amino acids: CASSVGTGGAETQYF. The chain combines TRBV9 with TRBJ2-5; 11 positions agree with TRBD1. Germline V gene sequence: CDR1 SGDLS, CDR2 YYNGEE. Trimming cost V 2 bases and J 5 bases; bases outside gene matches: 5. The CDR3 has 15 amino acids.

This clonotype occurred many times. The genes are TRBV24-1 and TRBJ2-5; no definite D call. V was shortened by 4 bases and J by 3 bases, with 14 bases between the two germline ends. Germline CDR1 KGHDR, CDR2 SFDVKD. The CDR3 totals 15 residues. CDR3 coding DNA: TGTGCCACCAGTGACCGTTCCGGACGGGAAGAGACCCAGTACTTC. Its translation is CATSDRSGREETQYF.